Sequencing of this TCR beta chain was carried out in a study of blood T cell repertoires in COVID-19. Sequencing was performed with immunoSEQ multiplex PCR; in TCRdb, only in-frame clones are kept and a portion is missing. The data contain about 90,000 clones, 80% to 90% of them seen just once; the ten biggest clones take up about 13%. V lost 3 bases and J lost 10; bases outside the gene matches: 4. CDR3 length: 11 residues. CDR1 and CDR2 from the germline V gene are GTSNPN and SVGIG (reference sequence). This clone showed up just a few times. This clonotype was obtained from a human donor in a cohort sampled during active COVID-19. The sample comprised peripheral blood. The chain has TRBV30 and TRBJ1-1, with 8 nucleotides matching TRBD1. CDR3 residues: CAWRTGVSAFF. The CDR3 DNA is TGTGCCTGGAGGACAGGGGTATCAGCTTTCTTT.